Shown below are 12 T cell receptor beta chains from a single sample sequenced in a study of CD8+ T cells in alopecia areata. Reverse transcribed after extraction, RNA yielded cDNA as the sequencing template. The assay was immunoSEQ multiplex PCR, and TCRdb's table has in-frame clones only and misses some. Found here are roughly 150,000 clones, approximately 56% of them singletons; the top ten hold just over 35%. Specimen: CD8+ T cells sorted from blood. Receptors originate from a human donor in good health.

The CDR3 DNA sequence: TGTGCCAGCAGTCGGGCCCAGCACGACGAGCAGTACTTC. Protein: CASSRAQHDEQYF. The rearrangement links TRBV6-5 to TRBJ2-7; no definite D call. There are 13 residues in the CDR3. The germline gives CDR1 MNHEY, CDR2 SVGAGI. The germline V and J ends were trimmed by 5 bases and 5 bases, with 13 bases remaining between them.

The rearrangement joins TRBV9 to TRBJ2-7; maybe TRBD2 (5 bases). The germline V and J ends were trimmed by 3 bases and 3 bases, with 16 bases remaining between them. The V gene's germline CDR1 is SGDLS and CDR2 YYNGEE. This CDR3 comprises 15 residues. The CDR3: CASSAAGLPLYEQYF. The CDR3 DNA reads as TGTGCCAGCAGCGCCGCGGGTCTGCCCCTCTACGAGCAGTACTTC.

The rearrangement uses TRBV6-6 and TRBJ1-1; possible D gene TRBD1, 5 bases. Looked up from germline, CDR1 is MNHNY and CDR2 is SVGAGI (reference sequence). CDR3 length: 11 residues. Trimming took 10 bases from V and 4 from J, leaving 10 bases between them. This chain's CDR3 is CATAGGTEAFF. In DNA form, the CDR3 reads TGTGCCACAGCCGGGGGCACTGAAGCTTTCTTT.

This clone was observed a handful of times. This rearrangement joins TRBV30 to TRBJ2-1, with D hard to call. The length of the CDR3 is 12 residues. Germline-derived CDR1 and CDR2 are GTSNPN and SVGIG (reference sequence). Trimming took off 1 base at V and 8 bases at J, with 9 bases between the two ends. The CDR3 nucleotides read TGTGCCTGGAGTGAAGATCGTGATGAGCAGTTCTTC. It codes for CAWSEDRDEQFF. The full variable domain, its missing parts supplied by reference TRBV30 and TRBJ2-1, is SQTIHQWPATLVQPVGSPLSLECTVEGTSNPNLYWYRQAAGRGLQLLFYSVGIGQISSEVPQNLSASRPQDRQFILSSKKLLLSDSGFYLCAWSEDRDEQFFGPGTRLTVL.

V usage is TRBV14 and J usage is TRBJ2-1; D possibly corresponds to TRBD2 (6 bases). This CDR3 spans 16 amino acids. V gave up 2 bases and J gave up 7 bases, with 18 bases separating them. Germline V lookup: CDR1 SGHDN, CDR2 FVKESK. CDR3 DNA sequence: TGTGCCAGCAGCCAACATAACTGGAGGGCGTGGAATGAGCAGTTCTTC. It is translated as CASSQHNWRAWNEQFF.

As for this clone: Other DNA sequences in this specimen translate into the identical CDR3. The genes are TRBV27 and TRBJ1-1, with 8 bases that match TRBD1. V dropped 3 bases and J dropped 7; count of bases not matched to a gene: 4. Germline V gene data show CDR1 as MNHEY and CDR2 as SMNVEV (reference sequence). This CDR3 spans 13 amino acids. CDR3 protein: CASSLDRAVEAFF. The CDR3 nucleotides are TGTGCCAGCAGTTTGGACAGGGCAGTTGAAGCTTTCTTT.

This chain uses TRBV6-5 with TRBJ1-4, with 7 bases aligning to TRBD1. CDR1 and CDR2 from the germline V gene are MNHEY and SVGAGI. The trim removed 6 bases at V and 8 bases at J, leaving 9 bases unmatched. The CDR3 contains 14 residues. Here the CDR3 reads CASSPPGGTEKLFF. The CDR3, as DNA: TGTGCCAGCAGCCCCCCAGGGGGAACCGAAAAACTGTTTTTT.

V usage is TRBV5-1 and J usage is TRBJ1-4; D not resolved. The CDR3 is 18 residues long. Germline lookup yields CDR1 SGHRS and CDR2 YFSETQ. Trimming shortened V by 4 bases and J by 3 bases, and 22 bases separated the two germline ends. For the CDR3, the DNA is TGCGCCAGCAGCGGAGGTGGTGTGGGGATGTCGCCTAATGAAAAACTGTTTTTT. It translates to CASSGGGVGMSPNEKLFF. The variable domain in full, with the rest retrieved from reference TRBV5-1 and TRBJ1-4, is KAGVTQTPRYLIKTRGQQVTLSCSPISGHRSVSWYQQTPGQGLQFLFEYFSETQRNKGNFPGRFSGRQFSNSRSEMNVSTLELGDSALYLCASSGGGVGMSPNEKLFFGSGTQLSVL.

The J gene is TRBJ1-4, the V gene TRBV6-5; D gene ambiguous. The CDR3 loop spans 14 amino acids. Germline V gives CDR1 MNHEY, CDR2 SVGAGI. Trimming removed 2 bases from V and 7 bases from J, with 11 bases in between. The CDR3 protein is CASSYRAVGEKLFF. The CDR3 DNA follows: TGTGCCAGCAGTTACAGGGCCGTGGGTGAAAAACTGTTTTTT.

Worth noting for this clone: A junction boundary mismatches the germline segment, possibly from a read error. This rearrangement joins TRBV27 to TRBJ1-2; no firm D call. The length of the CDR3 is 12 residues. CDR1 MNHEY and CDR2 SMNVEV come from the germline V gene (reference sequence). CDR3 DNA sequence: TGTGCCAGCAGTTTGATTGGGAAAGACTTCTTCTTC. It is translated as CASSLIGKDFFF.

J is TRBJ1-2 and V is TRBV2; D is perhaps TRBD1 (5 bases). V was pared by 2 bases and J by 6 bases, with 10 bases between. Germline CDR1 reads SNHLY; CDR2 reads FYNNEI. The CDR3 sequence is 13 residues long. The CDR3 nucleotides read TGTGCCAGCAGTGAATCCAGGGTTGATGGCTACACCTTC. This codes for CASSESRVDGYTF.

The rearrangement joins TRBV29-1 to TRBJ1-2; D perhaps matches TRBD1 (5 bases). V lost 3 bases and J 3 bases, leaving 11 bases between the germline ends. Germline V CDR1 and CDR2: SQVTM, ANQGSEA. The CDR3 is made up of 13 amino acids. CDR3 residues: CSVEGGTDYGYTF. DNA of the CDR3: TGCAGCGTTGAGGGGGGGACCGACTATGGCTACACCTTC.